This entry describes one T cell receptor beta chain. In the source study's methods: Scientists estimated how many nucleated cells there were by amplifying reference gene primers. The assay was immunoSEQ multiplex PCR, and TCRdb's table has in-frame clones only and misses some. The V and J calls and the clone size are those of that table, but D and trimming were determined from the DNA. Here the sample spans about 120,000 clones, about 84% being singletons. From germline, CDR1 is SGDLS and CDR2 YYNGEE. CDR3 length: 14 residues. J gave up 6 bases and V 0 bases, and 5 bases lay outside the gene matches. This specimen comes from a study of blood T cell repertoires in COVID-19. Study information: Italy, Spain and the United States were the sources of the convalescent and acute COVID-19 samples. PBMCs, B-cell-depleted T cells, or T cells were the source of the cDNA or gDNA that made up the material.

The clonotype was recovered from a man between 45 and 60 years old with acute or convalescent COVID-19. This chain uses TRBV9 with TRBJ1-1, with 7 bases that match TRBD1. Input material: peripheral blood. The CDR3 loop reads CASSVDRGISEAFF. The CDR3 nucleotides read TGTGCCAGCAGCGTAGACAGGGGTATATCTGAAGCTTTCTTT.